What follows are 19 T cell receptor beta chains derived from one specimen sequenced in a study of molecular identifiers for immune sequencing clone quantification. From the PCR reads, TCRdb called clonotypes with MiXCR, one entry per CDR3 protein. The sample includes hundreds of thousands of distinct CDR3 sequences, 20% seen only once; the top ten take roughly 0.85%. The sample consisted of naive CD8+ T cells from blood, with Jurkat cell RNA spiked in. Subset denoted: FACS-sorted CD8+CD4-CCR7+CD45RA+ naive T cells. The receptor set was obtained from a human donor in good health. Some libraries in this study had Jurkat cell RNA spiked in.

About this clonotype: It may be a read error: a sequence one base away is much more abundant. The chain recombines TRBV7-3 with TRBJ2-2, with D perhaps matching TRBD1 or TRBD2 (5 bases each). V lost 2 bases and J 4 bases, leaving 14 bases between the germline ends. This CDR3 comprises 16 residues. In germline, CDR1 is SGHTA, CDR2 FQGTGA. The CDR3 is CASSLGGPAGTGELFF. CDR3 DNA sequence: TGTGCCAGCAGCTTAGGGGGACCGGCGGGCACCGGGGAGCTGTTTTTT.

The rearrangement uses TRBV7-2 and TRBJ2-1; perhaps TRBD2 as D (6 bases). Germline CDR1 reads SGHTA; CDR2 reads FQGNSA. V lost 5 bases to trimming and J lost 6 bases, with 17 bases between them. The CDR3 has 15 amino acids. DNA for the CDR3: TGTGCCAGCAGCCCCAGCGGTGGGGGAGGCAATGAGCAGTTCTTC. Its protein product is CASSPSGGGGNEQFF.

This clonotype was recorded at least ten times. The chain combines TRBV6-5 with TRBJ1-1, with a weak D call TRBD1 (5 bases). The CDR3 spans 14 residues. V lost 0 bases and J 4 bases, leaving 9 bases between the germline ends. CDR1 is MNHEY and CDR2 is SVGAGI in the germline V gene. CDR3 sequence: CASSYSSQGTEAFF. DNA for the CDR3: TGTGCCAGCAGTTACTCGAGCCAGGGCACTGAAGCTTTCTTT.

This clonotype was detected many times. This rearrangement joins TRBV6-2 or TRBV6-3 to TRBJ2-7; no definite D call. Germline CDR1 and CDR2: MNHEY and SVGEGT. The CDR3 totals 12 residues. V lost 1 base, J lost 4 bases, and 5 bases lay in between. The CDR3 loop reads CASSYFGYEQYF. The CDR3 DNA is TGTGCCAGCAGTTACTTCGGGTACGAGCAGTACTTC.

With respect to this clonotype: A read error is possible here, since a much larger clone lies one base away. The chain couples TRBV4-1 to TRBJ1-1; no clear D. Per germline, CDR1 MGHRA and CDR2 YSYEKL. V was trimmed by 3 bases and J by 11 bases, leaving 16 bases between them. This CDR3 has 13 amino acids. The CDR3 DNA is TGCGCCAGCAGCCATGGTTCAGCGCTCGGGGCTTTCTTT. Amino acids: CASSHGSALGAFF.

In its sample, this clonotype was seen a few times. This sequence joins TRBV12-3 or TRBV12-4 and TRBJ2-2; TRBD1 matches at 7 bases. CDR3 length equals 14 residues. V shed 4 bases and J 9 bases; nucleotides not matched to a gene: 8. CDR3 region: CASSSYDRVWELFF. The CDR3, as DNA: TGTGCCAGCAGTTCCTATGACAGGGTCTGGGAGCTGTTTTTT.

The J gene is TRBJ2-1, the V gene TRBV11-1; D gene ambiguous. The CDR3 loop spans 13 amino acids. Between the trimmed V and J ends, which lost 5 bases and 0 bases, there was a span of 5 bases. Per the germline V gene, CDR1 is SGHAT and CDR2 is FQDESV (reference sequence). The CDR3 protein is CASSVISYNEQFF. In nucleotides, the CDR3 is TGTGCCAGCAGCGTCATCTCCTACAATGAGCAGTTCTTC.

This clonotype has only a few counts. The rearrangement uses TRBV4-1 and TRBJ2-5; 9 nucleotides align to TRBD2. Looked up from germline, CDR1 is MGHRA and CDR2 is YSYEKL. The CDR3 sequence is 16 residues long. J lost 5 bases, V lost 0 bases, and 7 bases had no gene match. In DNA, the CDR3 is TGCGCCAGCAGCCAAGATCCGGCTAGCGGGGTTGAGACCCAGTACTTC. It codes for CASSQDPASGVETQYF.

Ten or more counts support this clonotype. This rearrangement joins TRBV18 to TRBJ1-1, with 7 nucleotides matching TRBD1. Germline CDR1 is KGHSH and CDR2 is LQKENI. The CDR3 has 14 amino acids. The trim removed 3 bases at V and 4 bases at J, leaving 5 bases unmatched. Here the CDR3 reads CASSPENRGTEAFF. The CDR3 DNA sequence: TGTGCCAGCTCACCGGAAAACAGGGGCACTGAAGCTTTCTTT.

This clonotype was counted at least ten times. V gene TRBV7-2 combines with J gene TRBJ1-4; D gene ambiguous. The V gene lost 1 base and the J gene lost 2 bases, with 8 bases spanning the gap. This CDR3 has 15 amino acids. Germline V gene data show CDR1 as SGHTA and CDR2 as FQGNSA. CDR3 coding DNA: TGTGCCAGCAGCTTAGTTGCCGTTACTAATGAAAAACTGTTTTTT. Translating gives CASSLVAVTNEKLFF.

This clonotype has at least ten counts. The CDR3 DNA sequence: TGTGCTAGTGGTTTGGTAGAAGCAGGGGGCAATCAGCCCCAGCATTTT. As protein: CASGLVEAGGNQPQHF. The chain has TRBV12-5 and TRBJ1-5; a possible D gene is TRBD1 (6 bases). The CDR3 runs 16 residues. The germline V and J ends were trimmed by 0 bases and 2 bases, with 11 bases remaining between them. Germline V CDR1 and CDR2: LGHNT, FRNRAP.

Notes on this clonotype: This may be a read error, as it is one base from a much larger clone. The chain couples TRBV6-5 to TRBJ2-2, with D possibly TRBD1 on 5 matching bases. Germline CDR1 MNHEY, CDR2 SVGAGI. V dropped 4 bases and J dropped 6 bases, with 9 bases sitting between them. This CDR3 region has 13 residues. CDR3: CASSSGYPGELFF. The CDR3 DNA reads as TGTGCCAGCAGTTCAGGGTATCCCGGGGAGCTGTTTTTT.

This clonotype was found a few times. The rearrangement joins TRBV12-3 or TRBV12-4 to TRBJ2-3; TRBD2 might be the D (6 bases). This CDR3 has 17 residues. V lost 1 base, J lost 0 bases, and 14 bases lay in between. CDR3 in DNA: TGTGCCAGCAGTTTAGTCAGCCCGGGGACTAGCACAGATACGCAGTATTTT. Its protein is CASSLVSPGTSTDTQYF.

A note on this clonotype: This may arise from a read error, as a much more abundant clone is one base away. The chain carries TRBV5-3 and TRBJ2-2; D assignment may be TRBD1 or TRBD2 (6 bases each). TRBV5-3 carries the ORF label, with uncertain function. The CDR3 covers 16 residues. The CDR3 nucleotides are TGTGCCAGCAGCTTAGGAGGGGGTTTACGCACCGGGGAGCTGTTTTTT. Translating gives CASSLGGGLRTGELFF.

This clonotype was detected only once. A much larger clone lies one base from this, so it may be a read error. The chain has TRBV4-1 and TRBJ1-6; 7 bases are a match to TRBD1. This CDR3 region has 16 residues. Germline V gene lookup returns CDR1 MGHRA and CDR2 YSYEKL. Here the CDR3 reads CASSLLPGQTNTPLHF. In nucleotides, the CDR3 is TGCGCCAGCAGCCTTCTCCCGGGACAGACTAATACACCCCTCCACTTT.

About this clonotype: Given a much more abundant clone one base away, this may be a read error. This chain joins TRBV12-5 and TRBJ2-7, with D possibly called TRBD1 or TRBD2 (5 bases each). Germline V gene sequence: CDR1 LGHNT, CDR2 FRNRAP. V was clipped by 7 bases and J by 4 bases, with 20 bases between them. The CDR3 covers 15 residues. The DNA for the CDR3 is TGTGCTAGTGCCTCGGCCAGGCAGGGAGTTTACGAGCAGTACTTC. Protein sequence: CASASARQGVYEQYF.

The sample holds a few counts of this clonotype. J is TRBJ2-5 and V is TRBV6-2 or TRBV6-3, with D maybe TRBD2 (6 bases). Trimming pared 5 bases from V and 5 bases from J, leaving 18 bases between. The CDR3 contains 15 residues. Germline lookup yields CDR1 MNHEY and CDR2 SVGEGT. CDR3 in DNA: TGTGCCAGCAGTGCGTCGGGACTCGACGGGGAGACCCAGTACTTC. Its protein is CASSASGLDGETQYF.

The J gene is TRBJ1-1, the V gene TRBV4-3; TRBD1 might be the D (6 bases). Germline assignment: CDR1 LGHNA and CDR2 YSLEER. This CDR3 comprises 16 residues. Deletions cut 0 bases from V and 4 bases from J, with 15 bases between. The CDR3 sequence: CASSQDFGGDSTEAFF. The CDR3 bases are TGCGCCAGCAGCCAAGATTTCGGGGGCGATAGCACTGAAGCTTTCTTT.

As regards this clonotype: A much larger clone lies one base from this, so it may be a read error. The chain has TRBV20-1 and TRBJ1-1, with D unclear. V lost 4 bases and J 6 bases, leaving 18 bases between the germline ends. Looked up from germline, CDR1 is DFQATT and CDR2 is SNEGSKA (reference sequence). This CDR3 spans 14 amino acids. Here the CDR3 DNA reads TGCAGTGCTATAGCCGCAGCGAGGGAATCTGAAGCTTTCTTT. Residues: CSAIAAARESEAFF.